This T cell receptor (beta chain) emerged from a study of T cell responses to AZD1222 COVID-19 vaccine. Study-wide context: Second-dose intervals near 4 or 12 weeks were combined.

Study-level findings and limits: Nearly half of spike-specific TCRs reportedly target variant regions that are unmutated in the B.1.351 and B.1.1.7 variants.

The protocol was immunoSEQ multiplex PCR, while the TCRdb copy is restricted to in-frame clones and leaves out a portion. The table lists roughly 99,000 clones, more than 80% of them singletons, with roughly 6.5% in the top ten. To note about this clone: Its antigen is still unknown.

CDR3 length equals 13 residues. In germline, CDR1 is SNHLY, CDR2 FYNNEI. Trimming at V came to 6 bases and at J to 7 bases, leaving 6 bases not matched to a gene. The chain couples TRBV2 to TRBJ2-1; TRBD1 aligns across 7 bases. Sequencing was performed on peripheral blood, taken on day 0 of AZD1222 vaccination. The origin of this receptor is an adult in good health. The CDR3 protein is CASSLYRGNEQFF. The CDR3 DNA reads TGTGCCAGCAGCTTGTACAGGGGAAATGAGCAGTTCTTC.